These 5 T cell receptor beta chains originate from one sample sequenced in a study of T cells in women clearing cervical HPV infection. Data came from immunoSEQ multiplex PCR; TCRdb stores just in-frame clones and leaves some out. Its listing shows under 50,000 clones. Sequenced input: blood buffy coat. These receptors originate from a woman aged 18-69 years with a cervical HPV16 infection that either progressed to CIN3+ or cleared (not recorded which).

Note on this clone: The missing CDR3 end, 3 residues past where the read stops, is filled in from the germline J gene. This chain uses TRBV7-2 with TRBJ2-2; 8 bases align to TRBD2. The germline V gene has CDR1 SGHTA and CDR2 FQGNSA. The CDR3 covers 15 residues. The part of the CDR3 DNA that was read is TGTGCCAGCAGCTTAAACTTCGGGGGGGGTTCACCG. It translates to CASSLNFGGGSP. The full CDR3 reads CASSLNFGGGSPLFF.

Concerning this clone: The read falls 3 residues short of the CDR3 end, and the missing part is taken from the germline J gene. In the same sample, other DNA sequences code for this CDR3. This rearrangement joins TRBV6-2 or TRBV6-3 to TRBJ2-7; 11 bases agree with TRBD1. The ends lost 9 bases at V and 1 base at J; junction bases unmatched: 5. CDR3 size: 14 residues. Germline V CDR1 and CDR2: MNHEY, SVGEGT. The CDR3 bases that were read are TGTGCCAGTAGAGGGACAGGGGGTTCCTACGAG. Translated, it gives CASRGTGGSYE. The entire CDR3 is CASRGTGGSYEQYF.

Of note for this clone: The missing CDR3 end, 3 residues past where the read stops, is filled in from the germline J gene. The chain recombines TRBV5-1 with TRBJ2-3; 8 bases agree with TRBD1. Germline loops: CDR1 SGHRS, CDR2 YFSETQ. The CDR3 sequence is 15 residues long. Here the CDR3 reads CASSLQGAGNQPQYF. Partial CDR3 DNA: TGCGCCAGCAGCTTGCAGGGGGCAGGGAATCAGCCG.

Comments on this clone: The CDR3 is cut off 3 residues early in the read; its end comes from the germline J gene. This sequence joins TRBV12-3 or TRBV12-4 and TRBJ1-1, with 7 bases that match TRBD1. The CDR3 length is 14 residues. V was pared by 7 bases and J by 6 bases, with 11 bases of the junction left unmatched. The chain's CDR3 is CASTVSDREAEAFF. CDR3 DNA, as far as it was read: TGTGCCAGCACCGTCTCTGACAGGGAGGCTGAA.

Comment on this clone: From the germline J gene comes the end of the CDR3, since the read stops 3 residues before it. This chain connects TRBV11-2 to TRBJ2-7; D uncertain. V shed 5 bases and J shed 4 bases, with 12 bases lying between them. This CDR3 spans 13 amino acids. Germline assignment: CDR1 SGHAT and CDR2 FQNNGV. CDR3 DNA, as far as it was read: TGTGCCAGCAGCCCGCTGGTTGCGTACGAG. This codes for CASSPLVAYE. The CDR3, in full, reads CASSPLVAYEQYF.